This T cell receptor (beta chain) stems from a study of blood T cells in healthy people across ages. The CDR3 is 15 residues long. Per the germline V gene, CDR1 is MGHRA and CDR2 is YSYEKL. V lost 4 bases, J lost 4 bases, and 6 bases stayed unmatched. With a J-beta primer mix and a sample-barcoded 5' primer, a second PCR ran about 7 to 11 cycles. TCRdb reprocessed the 5' RACE reads with MiXCR, giving one entry per CDR3 protein. The repertoire holds about 970,000 distinct CDR3 sequences, just over 50% seen once, with 20% to 25% in the top ten. J is TRBJ2-1 and V is TRBV4-1; 8 positions agree with TRBD2. The sample taken for sequencing was blood. The clonotype comes from a woman aged 55-69 years in good health. In nucleotides, the CDR3 is TGCGCCAGCAGCCGAAATAGCGGGGTTTACAATGAGCAGTTCTTC. This sequence encodes CASSRNSGVYNEQFF.